The clone carrying this T cell receptor beta chain has just a few counts. The data are from a study of identical twins. Via MiXCR, TCRdb re-called the 5' RACE reads, giving one row per CDR3 protein. This sample has about 520,000 distinct CDR3 sequences, with 22% found just once. Germline V CDR1 and CDR2: DFQATT, SNEGSKA (reference sequence). The CDR3 sequence is 13 residues long. Trimming left V 1 base short and J 3 bases short, with 10 bases between. Everyone who gave samples was a healthy Caucasian. This same sample was also taken into another study, of T cells expressing NK-cell markers.

Sequencing was performed on CD4+ T cells sorted from blood. This chain joins TRBV20-1 and TRBJ2-7; no clear D gene. This receptor was obtained from a woman in her late teens or twenties in good health. CDR3 nucleotides: TGCAGTGCTAGAGTACTCCCTCGCTACGAGCAGTACTTC. It yields the protein CSARVLPRYEQYF.